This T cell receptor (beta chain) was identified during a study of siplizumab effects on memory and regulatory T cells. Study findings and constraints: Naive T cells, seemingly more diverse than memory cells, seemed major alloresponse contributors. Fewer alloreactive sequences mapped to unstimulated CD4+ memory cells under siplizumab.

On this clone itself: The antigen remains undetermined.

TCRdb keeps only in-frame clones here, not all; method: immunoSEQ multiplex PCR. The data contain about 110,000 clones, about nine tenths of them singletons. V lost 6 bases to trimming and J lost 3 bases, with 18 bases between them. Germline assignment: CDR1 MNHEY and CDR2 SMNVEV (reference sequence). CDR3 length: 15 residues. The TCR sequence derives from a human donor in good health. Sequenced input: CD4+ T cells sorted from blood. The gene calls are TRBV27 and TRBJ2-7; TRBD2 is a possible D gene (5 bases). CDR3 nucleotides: TGTGCCAGCAGCCCTTTGGGGAGTGAAGACTACGAGCAGTACTTC. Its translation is CASSPLGSEDYEQYF.